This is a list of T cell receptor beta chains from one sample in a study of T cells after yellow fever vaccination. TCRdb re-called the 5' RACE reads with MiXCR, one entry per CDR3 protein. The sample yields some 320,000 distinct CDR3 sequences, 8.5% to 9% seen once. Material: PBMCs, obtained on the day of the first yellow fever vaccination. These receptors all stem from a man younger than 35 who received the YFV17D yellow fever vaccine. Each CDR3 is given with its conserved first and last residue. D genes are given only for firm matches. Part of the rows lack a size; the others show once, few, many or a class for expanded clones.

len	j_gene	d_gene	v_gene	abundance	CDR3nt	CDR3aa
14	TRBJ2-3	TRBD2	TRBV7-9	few	TGTGCCAGCAGCTCAGTAGCGGGGGGAGATACGCAGTATTTT	CASSSVAGGDTQYF
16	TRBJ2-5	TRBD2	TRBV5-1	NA	TGCGCCAGCAGCCCAGGACTAGCGGGGGCTTTTGAGACCCAGTACTTC	CASSPGLAGAFETQYF
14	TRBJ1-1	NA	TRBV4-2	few	TGTGCCAGCAGCCAATCACCAGTCGTCCTTGAAGCTTTCTTT	CASSQSPVVLEAFF
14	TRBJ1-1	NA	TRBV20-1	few	TGCAGTGCTAGATTTTCTGGGAGCGGAACTGAAGCTTTCTTT	CSARFSGSGTEAFF
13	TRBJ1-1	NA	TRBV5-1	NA	TGCGCCAGCAGCATTAGGGTGAACACTGAAGCTTTCTTT	CASSIRVNTEAFF
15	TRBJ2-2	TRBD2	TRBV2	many	TGTGCCAGCAGGGGACTAGCGGGGGGGCCCGGGGAGCTGTTTTTT	CASRGLAGGPGELFF
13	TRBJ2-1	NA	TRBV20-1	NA	TGCAGTGCTAGAGATGCGGGGGCTGGTGAGCAGTTCTTC	CSARDAGAGEQFF
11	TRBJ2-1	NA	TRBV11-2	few	TGTGCCAGCAGCTCCTTCGAAGGGCAGTTCTTC	CASSSFEGQFF
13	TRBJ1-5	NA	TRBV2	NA	TGTGCCATCTCCCTTCACAGCAATCAGCCCCAGCATTTT	CAISLHSNQPQHF
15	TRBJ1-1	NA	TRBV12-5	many	TGTGCTAGTGGTCTCCACAGGGATCTAAACACTGAAGCTTTCTTT	CASGLHRDLNTEAFF
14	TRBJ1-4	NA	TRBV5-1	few	TGCGCCAGCAGCTCCGGGACGCAGAATGAAAAACTGTTTTTT	CASSSGTQNEKLFF
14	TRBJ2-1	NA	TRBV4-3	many	TGCGCCAGCAGCCAAGATTGGTCTAAGGATGAGCAGTTCTTC	CASSQDWSKDEQFF
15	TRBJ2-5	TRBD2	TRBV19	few	TGTGCCAGTAGTCCACTAGCGGGGGGGCCCTCGACCCAGTACTTC	CASSPLAGGPSTQYF
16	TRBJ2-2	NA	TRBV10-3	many	TGTGCCATCACCGCGGGGACAGATACGAACACCGGGGAGCTGTTTTTT	CAITAGTDTNTGELFF
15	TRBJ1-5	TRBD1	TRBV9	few	TGTGCCAGCAGCGCAGGGGGATCAATCAATGAGCCCCAGCATTTT	CASSAGGSINEPQHF
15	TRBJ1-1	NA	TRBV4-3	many	TGCGCCAGCAGCCGTGGGAAGGGTGGGACCACTGAAGCTTTCTTT	CASSRGKGGTTEAFF
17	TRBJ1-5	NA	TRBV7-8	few	TGTGCCAGCAGCCTCTATGAGCATCAAGTAAGCAATCAGCCCCAGCATTTT	CASSLYEHQVSNQPQHF
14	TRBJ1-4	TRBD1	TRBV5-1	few	TGCGCCAGCAGCTTCCGGGACAGTAATGAAAAACTGTTTTTT	CASSFRDSNEKLFF
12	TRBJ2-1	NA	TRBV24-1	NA	TGTGCCACCAGTGATGAGTACAATGAGCAGTTCTTC	CATSDEYNEQFF
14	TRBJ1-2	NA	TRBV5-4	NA	TGTGCCAGCAGCTCATTCGGGGCTAACTATGGCTACACCTTC	CASSSFGANYGYTF
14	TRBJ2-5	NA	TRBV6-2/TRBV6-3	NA	TGTGCCAGCAGTGCCAGGGTGTACCAAGAGACCCAGTACTTC	CASSARVYQETQYF
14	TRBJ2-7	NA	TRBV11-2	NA	TGTGCCAGCAGCCTAACCATCAGGGGCTACGAGCAGTACTTC	CASSLTIRGYEQYF
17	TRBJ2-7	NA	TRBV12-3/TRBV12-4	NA	TGTGCCAGCAGTTTTTTGGCGTCGCTCGGGAGCTCCTACGAGCAGTACTTC	CASSFLASLGSSYEQYF
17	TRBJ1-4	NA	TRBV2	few	TGTGCCAGCAGTGATCCCCTGTGGTTCCGAACTAATGAAAAACTGTTTTTT	CASSDPLWFRTNEKLFF
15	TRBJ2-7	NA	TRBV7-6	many	TGTGCCAGCAGCCCAACGGGACTCGTGTCAGACGAGCAGTACTTC	CASSPTGLVSDEQYF
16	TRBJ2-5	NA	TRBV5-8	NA	TGTGCCAGCAGCGTATTCGTATTGGCATTCCAAGAGACCCAGTACTTC	CASSVFVLAFQETQYF
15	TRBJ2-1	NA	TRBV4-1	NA	TGCGCCAGCAGCGCGACAGGCCTTCCTGGGGATGAGCAGTTCTTC	CASSATGLPGDEQFF
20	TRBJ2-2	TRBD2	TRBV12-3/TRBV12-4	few	TGTGCCAGCAGTTCGAGACCGGGACTAGCGGGGTTTCCGAACACCGGGGAGCTGTTTTTT	CASSSRPGLAGFPNTGELFF
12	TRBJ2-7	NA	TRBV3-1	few	TGTGCCAGCAGCCAAGTACAGGGCGAGCAGTACTTC	CASSQVQGEQYF
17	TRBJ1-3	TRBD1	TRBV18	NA	TGTGCCAGCTCACCACAGGGGGCCGTGAGCTCTGGAAACACCATATATTTT	CASSPQGAVSSGNTIYF
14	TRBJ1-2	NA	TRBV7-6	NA	TGTGCCAGCAGCTTTAACGAGGGGAACTATGGCTACACCTTC	CASSFNEGNYGYTF
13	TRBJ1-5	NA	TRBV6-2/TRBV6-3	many	TGTGCCGCCGGGGCAGGGGCGTCTTCGCCCCAGCATTTT	CAAGAGASSPQHF
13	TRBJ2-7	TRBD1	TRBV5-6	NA	TGTGCCAGCAGCTTGGAACAGGGGTACGAGCAGTACTTC	CASSLEQGYEQYF
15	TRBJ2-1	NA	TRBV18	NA	TGTGCCAGCTCACCCCGTTTGTCGGGCTACAATGAGCAGTTCTTC	CASSPRLSGYNEQFF
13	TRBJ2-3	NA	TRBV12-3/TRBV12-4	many	TGTGCCAGCAGTTTAGACAGCCAGAATACGCAGTATTTT	CASSLDSQNTQYF
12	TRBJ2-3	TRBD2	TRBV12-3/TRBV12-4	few	TGTGCCAGCAGTCCAGGACTAGCGCGGAAAGATTTT	CASSPGLARKDF
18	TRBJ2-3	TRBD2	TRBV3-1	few	TGTGCCAGCAGCCAAGAATTCGGACTAGCGGGGGGCACAGATACGCAGTATTTT	CASSQEFGLAGGTDTQYF
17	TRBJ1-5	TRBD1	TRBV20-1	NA	TGCAGTGCGTACGGGACAGGGGTCTGGGGGCGCAATCAGCCCCAGCATTTT	CSAYGTGVWGRNQPQHF
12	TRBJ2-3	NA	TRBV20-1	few	TGCAGTGCAAGTGGACCGATGGATACGCAGTATTTT	CSASGPMDTQYF
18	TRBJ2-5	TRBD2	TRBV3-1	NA	TGTGCCAGCAGCCAAGATAGGACTAGCGGGGGGGCTGGGGAGACCCAGTACTTC	CASSQDRTSGGAGETQYF
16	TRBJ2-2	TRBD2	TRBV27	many	TGTGCCAGCAGTTTTTTGCGGGGGGCCTACACCGGGGAGCTGTTTTTT	CASSFLRGAYTGELFF
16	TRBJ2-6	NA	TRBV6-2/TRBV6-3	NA	TGTGCCAGCAGGGACTGGCCTCTCTCTGGGGCCAACGTCCTGACTTTC	CASRDWPLSGANVLTF
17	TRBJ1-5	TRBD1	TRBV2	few	TGTGCCAGCAGAGCCGGGACAGGGTTGGCCATTCCTCAGCCCCAGCATTTT	CASRAGTGLAIPQPQHF